What follows are 13 T cell receptor beta chains derived from one specimen sequenced in a study of shared clonotypes between healthy human individuals. Repertoires were generated with immunoSEQ multiplex PCR, while TCRdb's copy carries only in-frame clones and drops some. The table includes roughly 720,000 clones, roughly 88% detected once. The sequenced sample was memory CD8+ T cells from PBMCs. Subset defined: CD45RO+ cells pooled with CCR7-negative TemRA cells. The receptors derive from a man aged 18 to 29 in good health. Some clones in this sample may be carry-over from other donors' samples.

The chain uses TRBV10-1 and TRBJ2-3; 7 bases are a match to TRBD1. Germline loops: CDR1 WNHNN, CDR2 SYGVQD (reference sequence). V lost 0 bases, J lost 3 bases, and 3 bases stayed unmatched. CDR3 length: 15 residues. The CDR3 coding sequence is TGCGCCAGCAGTGAGTCGGCAGGGGGTACAGATACGCAGTATTTT. The encoded protein is CASSESAGGTDTQYF.

A few counts support this clone. The gene calls are TRBV7-9 and TRBJ1-1; the match to TRBD1 covers 7 bases. The germline V gene has CDR1 SEHNR and CDR2 FQNEAQ (reference sequence). The CDR3 runs to 14 residues. Losses at the gene ends were 7 bases for V and 0 bases for J; bases not matched to a gene: 5. CDR3 residues: CASILDRMNTEAFF. The DNA of the CDR3 is TGTGCCAGCATCCTGGACAGGATGAACACTGAAGCTTTCTTT.

This sequence joins TRBV7-9 and TRBJ2-7; a possible D gene is TRBD1 (5 bases). The germline CDR1 and CDR2 sequences are SEHNR and FQNEAQ (reference sequence). CDR3 length: 15 amino acids. Trimming cost V 1 base and J 2 bases, with 12 bases left between them. The DNA for the CDR3 is TGTGCCAGCAGCTTAGGGGTAGGGGTTCCCTACGAGCAGTACTTC. Protein product: CASSLGVGVPYEQYF.

The rearrangement links TRBV5-5 to TRBJ2-5; D unresolved. The V gene lost 1 base and the J gene lost 2 bases, with 6 bases spanning the gap. The CDR3 is 13 amino acids. CDR1 is SGHKS and CDR2 is YYEKEE in the germline V gene (reference sequence). CDR3 sequence (DNA): TGTGCCAGCAGCTTGCCCCAGCAAGAGACCCAGTACTTC. This sequence encodes CASSLPQQETQYF.

The V call is TRBV9, the J call TRBJ2-7; 11 nucleotides line up with TRBD2. Trimming at V came to 0 bases and at J to 2 bases, leaving 4 bases not matched to a gene. From germline, CDR1 is SGDLS and CDR2 YYNGEE. The length of the CDR3 is 16 residues. Here the CDR3 reads CASSVGRLAGTYEQYF. DNA of the CDR3: TGTGCCAGCAGCGTAGGCAGACTAGCGGGGACCTACGAGCAGTACTTC.

The chain couples TRBV11-2 to TRBJ2-1, with TRBD2 identical over 8 bases. J lost 5 bases, V lost 5 bases, and 8 bases had no gene match. CDR3 length: 15 amino acids. From germline, CDR1 is SGHAT and CDR2 FQNNGV. The CDR3 loop reads CASSEAGVEDNEQFF. The CDR3 DNA follows: TGTGCCAGCAGCGAAGCGGGAGTCGAGGACAATGAGCAGTTCTTC.

In regard to this clone: Being one base from a much bigger clone, this may be a read error. The genes are TRBV9 and TRBJ2-2; D assignment may be TRBD1 or TRBD2 (6 bases each). Trimming removed 4 bases from V and 4 bases from J, with 11 bases in between. The germline V gene has CDR1 SGDLS and CDR2 YYNGEE. The CDR3 spans 14 residues. The CDR3 spells CASSLGGGTGELFF. In DNA, the CDR3 is TGTGCCAGCAGCCTAGGGGGAGGCACCGGGGAGCTGTTTTTT. The full variable domain, rest sourced from reference TRBV9 and TRBJ2-2, is DSGVTQTPKHLITATGQRVTLRCSPRSGDLSVYWYQQSLDQGLQFLIQYYNGEERAKGNILERFSAQQFPDLHSELNLSSLELGDSALYFCASSLGGGTGELFFGEGSRLTVL.

This chain uses TRBV7-3 with TRBJ1-1, with D maybe TRBD1 (5 bases). Trimming shortened V by 5 bases and J by 1 base, and 11 bases separated the two germline ends. Looked up from germline, CDR1 is SGHTA and CDR2 is FQGTGA. The CDR3 length is 14 residues. The CDR3 DNA is TGTGCCAGCAGCCTCGGACACCAGAACACTGAAGCTTTCTTT. Its translation: CASSLGHQNTEAFF.

V usage is TRBV19 and J usage is TRBJ2-7; 7 bases map to TRBD1. This CDR3 spans 16 amino acids. CDR1 LNHDA and CDR2 SQIVND come from the germline V gene (reference sequence). The J segment lost 2 bases and the V segment lost 4 bases, leaving 11 bases of the junction unmatched. CDR3 sequence reads: CASSKDPWDSAYEQYF. CDR3 coding DNA: TGTGCCAGTAGTAAGGACCCGTGGGACAGCGCCTACGAGCAGTACTTC.

This clone was recorded many times. The rearrangement uses TRBV6-6 and TRBJ2-1; a weak D match, TRBD2 (6 bases). The germline V gene encodes CDR1 MNHNY and CDR2 SVGAGI (reference sequence). V shed 2 bases and J shed 3 bases, with 14 bases lying between them. The CDR3 is 16 amino acids. The CDR3 reads CASSYTFSGDYNEQFF. The CDR3 DNA sequence: TGTGCCAGCAGTTACACCTTTTCGGGGGACTACAATGAGCAGTTCTTC.

This clone appeared a few times. The V call is TRBV2, the J call TRBJ1-2; D remains ambiguous. Germline CDR1 and CDR2: SNHLY and FYNNEI. Trimming took 6 bases from V and 6 from J, leaving 2 bases between them. This CDR3 comprises 9 residues. The CDR3, as DNA: TGTGCCAGCAGGGATGGCTACACCTTC. Its protein product is CASRDGYTF.

The chain has TRBV9 and TRBJ1-1; perhaps TRBD1 as D (5 bases). The CDR3 has 15 residues. Germline V gene lookup returns CDR1 SGDLS and CDR2 YYNGEE. Trimming removed 3 bases from V and 1 base from J, with 13 bases in between. The CDR3 loop is CASSALYQGNTEAFF. CDR3 in DNA: TGTGCCAGCAGCGCATTATATCAGGGGAACACTGAAGCTTTCTTT.

The V call is TRBV21-1, the J call TRBJ2-2; TRBD2 is the table's D call and was not checked against the DNA. TRBV21-1 is recorded as a pseudogene. The CDR3 has 17 amino acids. The CDR3 sequence: CASSPPGAEKNTGELFF. Written as DNA, the CDR3 is TGTGCCAGCAGCCCCCCCGGAGCCGAAAAGAACACCGGGGAGCTGTTTTTT.